These T cell receptor beta chains were read from a single sample in a study of T cell repertoires in cytomegalovirus infection. MiXCR was run by TCRdb on the reads, yielding one entry per CDR3 protein. The table shows 510,000 or so distinct CDR3 sequences, with 26% occurring only once. The sequencing sample was made of PBMCs. The receptors stem from a human donor in good health (CMV status not recorded). Some clones in this sample may be carry-over from other donors' samples. CDR3s include the opening cysteine and the closing phenylalanine or tryptophan. A D gene is named only where the DNA matches it firmly. The size entry is marked missing in some rows and otherwise reads once, few, many or a size class.

abundance	v_gene	j_gene	d_gene	CDR3nt	CDR3aa
-	TRBV12-3/TRBV12-4	TRBJ1-2	-	TGTGCCAGCGGATACCCCCATTTGGGCAGTGCTAACTATGGCTACACCTTC	CASGYPHLGSANYGYTF
-	TRBV30	TRBJ1-6	TRBD1	TGTGCCTGGATGGGACAGGGGAGCTCCTATAATTCACCCCTCCACTTT	CAWMGQGSSYNSPLHF
few	TRBV7-6	TRBJ1-2	-	TGTGCTAGCAGCTTAGAATCTCCCAGGGTCAACTATGGCTACACCTTC	CASSLESPRVNYGYTF
-	TRBV7-8	TRBJ1-2	-	TGTGCCAGCAGCTTAGGGGGGTATGACTATGGCTACACCTTC	CASSLGGYDYGYTF
few	TRBV29-1	TRBJ1-1	-	TGCAGCGTCCTAAAATCAGTGAACACTGAAGCTTTCTTT	CSVLKSVNTEAFF
-	TRBV7-8	TRBJ2-1	-	TGTGCCAGCAGCTTAGGCTCGGCAGGCAATTACAATGAGCAGTTCTTC	CASSLGSAGNYNEQFF
few	TRBV7-3	TRBJ1-1	TRBD1	TGTGCCAGCAGCTTACTCCCCGGACAGGGTCTAACTATGAACACTGAAGCTTTCTTT	CASSLLPGQGLTMNTEAFF
many	TRBV7-7	TRBJ2-1	-	TGTGCTAGCAGCTTCTCAGCGTACAATGAGCAGTTCTTC	CASSFSAYNEQFF
-	TRBV7-8	TRBJ2-7	-	TGTGCCAGCAGCAACTCGGGACGCTACTACGAGCAGTACTTC	CASSNSGRYYEQYF
few	TRBV6-5	TRBJ2-1	-	TGTGCCAGCAGTTACTCTACCGGGCTTAGGGTGGACAATGAGCAGTTCTTC	CASSYSTGLRVDNEQFF
few	TRBV20-1	TRBJ2-1	TRBD2	TGCAGTGCTCGGTCGGGACTAGCGGGAGACGGCAATGAGCAGTTCTTC	CSARSGLAGDGNEQFF
few	TRBV19	TRBJ1-5	-	TGTGCCAGTACCATCTCCTTGGGGTACGGGCAGCCCCAGCATTTT	CASTISLGYGQPQHF
-	TRBV20-1	TRBJ2-2	-	TGCAGTGCTAGAGATCTGGACAACGCGAACACCGGGGAGCTGTTTTTT	CSARDLDNANTGELFF
-	TRBV5-4	TRBJ2-6	-	TGTGCCGGCCACGGTCGACACGGTCGCTCTGGGGCCAACGTCCTGACTTTC	CAGHGRHGRSGANVLTF
-	TRBV6-1	TRBJ2-5	TRBD1	TGTGCCAGCAGTGAAAGGGGGCACGGGACCCAGTACTTC	CASSERGHGTQYF
-	TRBV29-1	TRBJ2-1	TRBD2	TGCAGCGTAGGACTAGCGGAATGGAATGAGCAGTTCTTC	CSVGLAEWNEQFF
-	TRBV11-2	TRBJ2-5	TRBD2	TGTGCCAGCAGCTTAGAGTGGGCTAGCGGGAGACGCGAGACCCAGTACTTC	CASSLEWASGRRETQYF
few	TRBV7-2	TRBJ2-1	-	TGTGCCAGCAGCTTAGAAAGGGAGAATGAGCAGTTCTTC	CASSLERENEQFF
few	TRBV6-1	TRBJ1-1	-	TGTGCCAGCAGTGGGGGGGCGAGGACTGAAGCTTTCTTT	CASSGGARTEAFF
-	TRBV11-2	TRBJ2-3	-	TGTGCCAGCAGCAAGGGAGATCGGAGCACAGATACGCAGTATTTT	CASSKGDRSTDTQYF
few	TRBV6-5	TRBJ1-2	-	TGTGCCAGCAGAAGAGGAGGAGGCTCCGGGCTCTATGGCTACACCTTC	CASRRGGGSGLYGYTF
many	TRBV7-6	TRBJ1-2	-	TGTGCCAGCAGCTTAGGGGAGGGCTATGGCTACACCTTC	CASSLGEGYGYTF
-	TRBV15	TRBJ1-1	-	TGTGCCACCAGCAGAGGACTCCCCACTGAAGCTTTCTTT	CATSRGLPTEAFF
few	TRBV5-1	TRBJ2-3	-	TGCGCCAGCAGCTCCGTGGTGGCACCGAGCACAGATACGCAGTATTTT	CASSSVVAPSTDTQYF